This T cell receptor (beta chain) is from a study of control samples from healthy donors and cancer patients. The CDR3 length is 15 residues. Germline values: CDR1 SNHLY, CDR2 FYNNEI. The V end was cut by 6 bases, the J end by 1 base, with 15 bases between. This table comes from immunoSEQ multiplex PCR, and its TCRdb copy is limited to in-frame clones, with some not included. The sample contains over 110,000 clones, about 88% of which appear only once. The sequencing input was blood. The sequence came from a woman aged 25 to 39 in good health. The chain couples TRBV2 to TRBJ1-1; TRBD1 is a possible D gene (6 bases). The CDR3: CASSPFRDTNTEAFF. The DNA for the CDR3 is TGTGCCAGCAGCCCCTTCCGGGACACGAACACTGAAGCTTTCTTT.